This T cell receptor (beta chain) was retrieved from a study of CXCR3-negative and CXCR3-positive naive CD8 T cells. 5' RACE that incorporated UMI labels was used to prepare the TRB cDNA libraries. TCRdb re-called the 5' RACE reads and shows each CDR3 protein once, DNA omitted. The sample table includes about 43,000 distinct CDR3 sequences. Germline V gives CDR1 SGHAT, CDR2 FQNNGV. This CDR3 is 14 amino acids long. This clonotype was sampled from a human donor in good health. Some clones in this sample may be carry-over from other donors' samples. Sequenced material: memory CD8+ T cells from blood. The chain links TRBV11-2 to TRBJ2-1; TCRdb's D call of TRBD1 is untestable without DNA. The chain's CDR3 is CASSLLPGNNEQFF.